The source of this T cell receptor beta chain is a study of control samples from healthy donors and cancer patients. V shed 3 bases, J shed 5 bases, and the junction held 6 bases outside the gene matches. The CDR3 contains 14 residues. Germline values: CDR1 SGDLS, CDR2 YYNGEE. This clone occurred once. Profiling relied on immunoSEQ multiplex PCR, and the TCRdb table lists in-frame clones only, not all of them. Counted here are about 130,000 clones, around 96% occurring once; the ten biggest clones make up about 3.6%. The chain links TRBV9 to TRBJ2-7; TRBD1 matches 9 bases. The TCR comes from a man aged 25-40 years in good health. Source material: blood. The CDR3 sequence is CASSGGQGPHEQYF. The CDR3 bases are TGTGCCAGCAGCGGGGGACAGGGCCCCCACGAGCAGTACTTC.